This T cell receptor (beta chain) was identified in a study of PD-L1 blockade in urothelial cancer. Study at large: Of prior chemotherapy regimens, patients had received between 0 and 3. Samples taken from tumors held T cells that numbered approximately 1,300 at the median.

Overall study findings and caveats: For patients with durable benefit, tumor-infiltrating T lymphocytes were more numerous.

The CDR3 extends over 16 amino acids. Germline CDR1 reads LNHDA; CDR2 reads SQIVND (reference sequence). V was cut by 4 bases and J by 0 bases, with 15 bases left in between. This clone has more than one count but fewer than ten. Its cognate antigen is unknown. Quantification of tumor DNA in FFPE samples relied on amplified housekeeping genes. Method: immunoSEQ multiplex PCR; TCRdb's copy keeps in-frame clones and lacks some. The table has 30,000 to 40,000 clones, roughly 38% seen once. The TCR comes from a man in his 60s with urothelial cancer. The sequencing used tumor tissue, collected before atezolizumab (anti-PD-L1) treatment. The chain carries TRBV19 and TRBJ1-2; D remains unclear. The DNA of the CDR3 is TGTGCCAGTAGTACCCCCGGACGTGGGACTAACTATGGCTACACCTTC. The encoded protein is CASSTPGRGTNYGYTF.